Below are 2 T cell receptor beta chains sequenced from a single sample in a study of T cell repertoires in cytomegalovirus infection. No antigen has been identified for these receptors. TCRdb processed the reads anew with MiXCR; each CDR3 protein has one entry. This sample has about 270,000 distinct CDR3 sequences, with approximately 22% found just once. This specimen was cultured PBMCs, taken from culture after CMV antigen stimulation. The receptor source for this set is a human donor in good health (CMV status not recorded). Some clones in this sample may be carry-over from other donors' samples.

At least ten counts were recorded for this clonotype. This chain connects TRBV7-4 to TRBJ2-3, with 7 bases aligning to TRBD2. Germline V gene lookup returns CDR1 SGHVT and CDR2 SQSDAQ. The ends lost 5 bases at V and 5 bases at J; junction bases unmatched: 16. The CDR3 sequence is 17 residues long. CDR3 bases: TGTGCCAGCAGCCCCCTGGTGTCCCGCGGGAGAAGAGATACGCAGTATTTT. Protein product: CASSPLVSRGRRDTQYF.

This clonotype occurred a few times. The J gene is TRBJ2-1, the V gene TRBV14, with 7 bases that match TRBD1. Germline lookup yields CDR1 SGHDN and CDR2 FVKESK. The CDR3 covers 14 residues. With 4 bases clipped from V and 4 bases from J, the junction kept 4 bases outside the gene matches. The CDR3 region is CASSRGQTYNEQFF. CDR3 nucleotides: TGTGCCAGCAGCCGGGGACAGACTTACAATGAGCAGTTCTTC.